These T cell receptor beta chains were read from a single sample in a study of blood T cell repertoires in COVID-19. Some clones are missing from TCRdb's copy, which holds only in-frame ones; the method was immunoSEQ multiplex PCR. The profile shows around 53,000 clones, approximately 88% of them singletons. What was sequenced was peripheral blood. The receptor set was obtained from a man between 70 and 80 years old with active COVID-19. Both conserved end residues are part of each CDR3. Fields, in order: D gene, clone size, V gene, J gene, CDR3 DNA, CDR3 protein. A D gene is named only where the DNA matches it firmly. Size values are once, few and many counts, or a class for expanded clones, and some rows have none.

D: TRBD2; size: few; V: TRBV6-2/TRBV6-3; J: TRBJ2-7; DNA: TGTGCCAGCAGCCCAACGATAGGACTAGCGGGAGGTCTGGGGAGATACGAGCAGTACTTC; CDR3: CASSPTIGLAGGLGRYEQYF
D: NA; size: once; V: TRBV6-5; J: TRBJ2-7; DNA: TGTGCCAGCAGATCCAGGGTGGGGGAGCAGTACTTC; CDR3: CASRSRVGEQYF
D: NA; size: NA; V: TRBV5-1; J: TRBJ2-7; DNA: TGCGCCAGCACCCCGGGGGCGGGAGTTTACGAGCAGTACTTC; CDR3: CASTPGAGVYEQYF
D: TRBD1; size: NA; V: TRBV6-2/TRBV6-3; J: TRBJ2-7; DNA: TGTGCCAGCAGTCGGACAGGAGGAAACAAATACGAGCAGTACTTC; CDR3: CASSRTGGNKYEQYF
D: TRBD1; size: NA; V: TRBV6-5; J: TRBJ2-5; DNA: TGTGCCAGCAGGCCCCGAGGGACAGGGCAAGGGACCCAGTACTTC; CDR3: CASRPRGTGQGTQYF
D: NA; size: NA; V: TRBV29-1; J: TRBJ1-5; DNA: TGCAGCGTTAAAACAACAGGTGCAGATCAGCCCCAGCATTTT; CDR3: CSVKTTGADQPQHF
D: NA; size: NA; V: TRBV9; J: TRBJ2-2; DNA: TGTGCCAGCAGCGTGAGAGCGTACACCGGGGAGCTGTTTTTT; CDR3: CASSVRAYTGELFF
D: TRBD2; size: NA; V: TRBV19; J: TRBJ2-1; DNA: TGTGCCACCGCCCCGACGGCGGGAGTGTCGAATGAGCAGTTCTTC; CDR3: CATAPTAGVSNEQFF
D: NA; size: NA; V: TRBV5-1; J: TRBJ2-2; DNA: TGCGCCAGCAGCCCCGGTCACGTACCCGGGGAGCTGTTTTTT; CDR3: CASSPGHVPGELFF
D: NA; size: NA; V: TRBV11-3; J: TRBJ1-6; DNA: TGTGCCAGCAGCCTGAACAGGGATTCACCCCTCCACTTT; CDR3: CASSLNRDSPLHF
D: NA; size: NA; V: TRBV7-9; J: TRBJ2-1; DNA: TGTGCCAGCAGCATCCTGAGGGGGAGCTCCTACAATGAGCAGTTCTTC; CDR3: CASSILRGSSYNEQFF
D: NA; size: NA; V: TRBV5-1; J: TRBJ1-4; DNA: TGCGCCAGCAGCTATACGGGAGCAACTAATGAAAAACTGTTTTTT; CDR3: CASSYTGATNEKLFF
D: NA; size: NA; V: TRBV5-1; J: TRBJ2-1; DNA: TGCGCCAGCAGCCGGGACACCACCCTTCGGAATGAGCAGTTCTTC; CDR3: CASSRDTTLRNEQFF
D: TRBD2; size: NA; V: TRBV7-9; J: TRBJ2-1; DNA: TGTGCCAGCAGCTCCCTTGGACTAGCGGACAATGAGCAGTTCTTC; CDR3: CASSSLGLADNEQFF
D: TRBD2; size: NA; V: TRBV5-5; J: TRBJ2-7; DNA: TGTGCCAGCAGCTTGTATAATAGCGGGAGTTACGAGCAGTACTTC; CDR3: CASSLYNSGSYEQYF
D: TRBD1; size: once; V: TRBV6-2/TRBV6-3; J: TRBJ1-1; DNA: TGTGCCAGCAGTGACAGGGCTCGTTTGGGCACTGAAGCTTTCTTT; CDR3: CASSDRARLGTEAFF